The TCR beta chain described here comes from a study of T cells after posttransplantation cyclophosphamide. General observations from the study: Blood and skin or GI T cell repertoires showed limited TRB overlap.

Sequencing was performed with immunoSEQ multiplex PCR; in TCRdb, only in-frame clones are kept and a portion is missing. Here the sample spans over 1,500 clones, 97% being singletons. The V end lost 1 base, the J end lost 7 bases, and 19 bases lay between the germline ends. Germline V gives CDR1 LGHNA, CDR2 YSLEER. CDR3 length: 17 residues. With respect to this clone: Its antigen is still unknown.

The sequence derives from a woman in her fifties or sixties in good health, CMV-negative, and a related stem cell transplant donor. Sequencing was performed on naive CD8+ T cells sorted from PBMCs. The gene calls are TRBV4-3 and TRBJ2-2; D might be TRBD2 (7 bases). The CDR3 coding sequence is TGCGCCAGCAGCCAAGCTTCCCTCGTCGGGGGGCACGGGGAGCTGTTTTTT. As protein: CASSQASLVGGHGELFF.